The clone carrying this TCR beta chain came up many times. Germline-derived CDR1 and CDR2 are MNHNY and SVGAGI (reference sequence). The CDR3 runs to 15 residues. Trimming cost V 10 bases and J 1 base, with 18 bases left between them. A second PCR of about 6 to 11 cycles used a sample-barcoded 5' primer and a J-beta primer mix. TCRdb recomputed calls from the 5' RACE reads with MiXCR, one row per CDR3 protein. The sample consists of 600,000 or so distinct CDR3 sequences, about 30% of them appearing once. The source of the sample is a study of blood T cells in healthy people across ages. The V and J genes are TRBV6-6 and TRBJ2-3; D is possibly TRBD2 (7 bases). The receptor comes from a woman of 80 years or more in good health. Sequencing was done on a sample of blood. CDR3 protein: CATKEARGRTDTQYF. The CDR3 DNA is TGTGCCACTAAGGAAGCGCGGGGGCGCACAGATACGCAGTATTTT.